Below are 31 T cell receptor beta chains sequenced from a single sample in a study of shared clonotypes between healthy human individuals. Profiling relied on immunoSEQ multiplex PCR, and the TCRdb table lists in-frame clones only, not all of them. This sample yields over 1.5 million clones, of which approximately 98% are seen a single time; roughly 0.45% belongs to the top ten. Sequencing was carried out using naive CD4+ T cells sorted from blood. Subset meaning: CD45RA+ positively selected. The receptor source for this set is a man aged 30-40 years in good health.

The genes are TRBV18 and TRBJ1-4; D gene unclear. V lost 3 bases, J lost 13 bases, and 12 bases lay in between. This CDR3 has 12 residues. CDR1 and CDR2 from the germline V gene are KGHSH and LQKENI. The CDR3 DNA reads as TGTGCCAGCTCACCCACCCGGGAGCTACTGTTTTTT. Residues: CASSPTRELLFF.

Here the CDR3 reads CASSRQTGPYNEQFF. Here the CDR3 DNA reads TGTGCCAGCAGTCGACAGACAGGGCCCTACAATGAGCAGTTCTTC. The genes are TRBV27 and TRBJ2-1, with TRBD1 identical over 7 bases. CDR1 and CDR2 (germline): MNHEY, SMNVEV (reference sequence). V trimming: 5 bases; J trimming: 2 bases; junction bases outside the gene matches: 6. This CDR3 spans 15 amino acids.

The V call is TRBV5-1, the J call TRBJ1-1; TRBD1 matches 8 bases. The trim removed 4 bases at V and 1 base at J, leaving 6 bases unmatched. Germline V gene data show CDR1 as SGHRS and CDR2 as YFSETQ. The CDR3 consists of 15 residues. CDR3 protein: CASSHRTGTNTEAFF. The CDR3 nucleotides are TGCGCCAGCAGCCACCGGACAGGGACGAACACTGAAGCTTTCTTT. Based on the CDR3 plus reference TRBV5-1 and TRBJ1-1, the full variable domain is KAGVTQTPRYLIKTRGQQVTLSCSPISGHRSVSWYQQTPGQGLQFLFEYFSETQRNKGNFPGRFSGRQFSNSRSEMNVSTLELGDSALYLCASSHRTGTNTEAFFGQGTRLTVV.

The chain combines TRBV5-1 with TRBJ2-1; possible D gene TRBD1, 6 bases. This CDR3 spans 15 amino acids. Between the trimmed V and J ends, which lost 0 bases and 9 bases, there was a span of 16 bases. Germline V gene sequence: CDR1 SGHRS, CDR2 YFSETQ. CDR3 sequence (DNA): TGCGCCAGCAGCTTGGGAACCCAGGGGCTAGGTGAGCAGTTCTTC. Translated: CASSLGTQGLGEQFF.

The gene calls are TRBV6-4 and TRBJ2-1; no definite D call. The germline V gene encodes CDR1 MRHNA and CDR2 SNTAGT. This CDR3 spans 13 amino acids. V lost 3 bases to trimming and J lost 4 bases, with 7 bases between them. This CDR3 is CASSDRPYNEQFF. DNA of the CDR3: TGTGCCAGCAGTGATCGCCCTTACAATGAGCAGTTCTTC.

This clone was observed a single time. The rearrangement uses TRBV7-9 and TRBJ2-1, with 7 bases aligning to TRBD2. CDR3 length: 17 amino acids. Looked up from germline, CDR1 is SEHNR and CDR2 is FQNEAQ (reference sequence). Trimming took 2 bases from V and 4 from J; bases not matched to a gene: 11. In nucleotides, the CDR3 is TGTGCCAGCAGCTTAACGCAACTAGCGTTTAAGTACAATGAGCAGTTCTTC. It specifies CASSLTQLAFKYNEQFF. The whole variable domain, remainder taken from reference TRBV7-9 and TRBJ2-1, is DTGVSQNPRHKITKRGQNVTFRCDPISEHNRLYWYRQTLGQGPEFLTYFQNEAQLEKSRLLSDRFSAERPKGSFSTLEIQRTEQGDSAMYLCASSLTQLAFKYNEQFFGPGTRLTVL.

This chain joins TRBV19 and TRBJ1-1, with a tentative D call TRBD1 (6 bases). V was pared by 6 bases and J by 3 bases, with 11 bases between. The CDR3 has 13 residues. From germline, CDR1 is LNHDA and CDR2 SQIVND (reference sequence). In DNA form, the CDR3 reads TGTGCCAGTAGGGGGCAGGGGTACACTGAAGCTTTCTTT. It yields the protein CASRGQGYTEAFF.

V and J are TRBV29-1 and TRBJ2-1; 8 bases fit TRBD1. This CDR3 contains 17 residues. The trim removed 2 bases at V and 0 bases at J, leaving 9 bases unmatched. Germline values: CDR1 SQVTM, CDR2 ANQGSEA. CDR3 protein: CSVEQPGGPSSYNEQFF. Written as DNA, the CDR3 is TGCAGCGTTGAACAGCCAGGGGGCCCCAGCTCCTACAATGAGCAGTTCTTC.

The chain uses TRBV7-9 and TRBJ1-2; D perhaps matches TRBD1 (6 bases). Germline V gives CDR1 SEHNR, CDR2 FQNEAQ (reference sequence). Trimming removed 4 bases at V and 2 bases at J, with 17 bases between. This CDR3 comprises 16 residues. This CDR3 reads CASSSGQPSFNYGYTF. DNA of the CDR3: TGTGCCAGCAGCTCCGGACAGCCCTCTTTCAACTATGGCTACACCTTC. Full variable domain (outside the CDR3, taken from reference TRBV7-9 and TRBJ1-2): DTGVSQNPRHKITKRGQNVTFRCDPISEHNRLYWYRQTLGQGPEFLTYFQNEAQLEKSRLLSDRFSAERPKGSFSTLEIQRTEQGDSAMYLCASSSGQPSFNYGYTFGSGTRLTVV.

In regard to this clone: Additional DNA sequences in this sample encode the identical CDR3. The CDR3 loop reads CASSPGGSYEQYF. The CDR3 nucleotides read TGTGCCAGCAGCCCGGGGGGCTCCTACGAGCAGTACTTC. The chain recombines TRBV7-3 with TRBJ2-7; 7 bases map to TRBD2. V shed 5 bases and J 0 bases; nucleotides not matched to a gene: 1. In germline, CDR1 is SGHTA, CDR2 FQGTGA. The CDR3 is 13 residues long. The complete variable domain, with remaining parts taken from reference TRBV7-3 and TRBJ2-7, reads GAGVSQTPSNKVTEKGKYVELRCDPISGHTALYWYRQSLGQGPEFLIYFQGTGAADDSGLPNDRFFAVRPEGSVSTLKIQRTERGDSAVYLCASSPGGSYEQYFGPGTRLTVT.

The rearrangement joins TRBV5-1 to TRBJ1-2; 12 nucleotides match TRBD1. J gave up 7 bases and V 4 bases, and 11 bases lay outside the gene matches. The CDR3 loop spans 16 amino acids. Germline V gene sequence: CDR1 SGHRS, CDR2 YFSETQ. The CDR3 DNA follows: TGCGCCAGCAGCCCTGACCCGGGACAGGGGGCGGGTGGCTACACCTTC. Translation gives CASSPDPGQGAGGYTF.

In its sample, this clone was seen once. The V gene is TRBV27, the J gene TRBJ2-2; D gene uncertain. Germline CDR1 reads MNHEY; CDR2 reads SMNVEV (reference sequence). Trimming removed 5 bases from V and 6 bases from J, with 13 bases in between. The CDR3 consists of 14 residues. The chain's CDR3 is CASSTRPGPGELFF. DNA for the CDR3: TGTGCCAGCAGTACGCGGCCGGGCCCCGGGGAGCTGTTTTTT.

In this sample, this clone turned up once. V usage is TRBV18 and J usage is TRBJ2-7; D not certain. The CDR3 loop spans 12 amino acids. Germline CDR1 is KGHSH and CDR2 is LQKENI. V was trimmed by 2 bases and J by 6 bases, leaving 8 bases between them. The CDR3 DNA sequence: TGTGCCAGCTCACCATCGGTAGGCGAGCAGTACTTC. Its protein is CASSPSVGEQYF. The full variable domain, in which reference TRBV18 and TRBJ2-7 provide the parts outside the CDR3, is NAGVMQNPRHLVRRRGQEARLRCSPMKGHSHVYWYRQLPEEGLKFMVYLQKENIIDESGMPKERFSAEFPKEGPSILRIQQVVRGDSAAYFCASSPSVGEQYFGPGTRLTVT.

The chain has TRBV28 and TRBJ2-2; maybe TRBD2 (7 bases). Germline CDR1 reads MDHEN; CDR2 reads SYDVKM. V was pared by 5 bases and J by 0 bases, with 16 bases between. The CDR3 totals 17 residues. This chain's CDR3 is CASSPRGGKPNTGELFF. CDR3 DNA: TGTGCCAGCAGTCCGAGGGGGGGCAAACCGAACACCGGGGAGCTGTTTTTT.

V is TRBV10-1 and J is TRBJ1-1, with 8 bases lining up with TRBD1. The CDR3 totals 16 residues. Germline V gene lookup returns CDR1 WNHNN and CDR2 SYGVQD (reference sequence). Trimming took 8 bases from V and 2 from J; bases not matched to a gene: 13. The CDR3 here is CASLRIDRGTNTEAFF. The CDR3 coding sequence is TGCGCCAGCCTTCGAATAGACAGGGGCACAAACACTGAAGCTTTCTTT.

The CDR3 protein is CASSLRSGSGELFF. Written as DNA, the CDR3 is TGTGCCAGCAGCTTGAGGTCTGGGTCCGGGGAGCTGTTTTTT. The V gene is TRBV5-4, the J gene TRBJ2-2, with no clear D. CDR1 is SGHNT and CDR2 is YYREEE in the germline V gene (reference sequence). Trimming shortened V by 1 base and J by 6 bases, and 10 bases separated the two germline ends. The CDR3 consists of 14 residues.

The rearrangement links TRBV2 to TRBJ1-2; 9 bases line up with TRBD1. V was pared by 4 bases and J by 2 bases, with 5 bases of the junction left unmatched. Looked up from germline, CDR1 is SNHLY and CDR2 is FYNNEI. The CDR3 totals 15 residues. This CDR3 is CASSATGGANYGYTF. Written as DNA, the CDR3 is TGTGCCAGCAGTGCTACAGGGGGCGCAAACTATGGCTACACCTTC.

The chain uses TRBV11-1 and TRBJ2-2, with 9 bases matching TRBD1. Germline assignment: CDR1 SGHAT and CDR2 FQDESV (reference sequence). The V gene end was trimmed by 4 bases and the J gene end by 5 bases; junction bases not matched to a gene: 5. The CDR3 has 15 amino acids. The CDR3 sequence: CASSSRTGETGELFF. CDR3 nucleotides: TGTGCCAGCAGCTCTCGGACAGGGGAAACCGGGGAGCTGTTTTTT.

This clone is a singleton in its sample. This chain connects TRBV19 to TRBJ2-3; no clear D. This CDR3 contains 13 residues. The V end lost 5 bases, the J end lost 6 bases, and 12 bases lay between the germline ends. Germline V gene data show CDR1 as LNHDA and CDR2 as SQIVND (reference sequence). CDR3: CASSLGEEDTQYF. The CDR3 DNA is TGTGCCAGTAGTTTAGGAGAGGAGGATACGCAGTATTTT.

This chain joins TRBV4-1 and TRBJ2-4; no firm D call. Germline V gene data show CDR1 as MGHRA and CDR2 as YSYEKL. The CDR3 is 8 amino acids. Trimming pared 9 bases from V and 13 bases from J, leaving 7 bases between. The CDR3 DNA reads as TGCGCCAGGGCAGAACAGTACTTC. Its protein product is CARAEQYF.

Note on this clone: Different DNA sequences within this sample yield the same CDR3. The chain couples TRBV7-8 to TRBJ2-7; D not certain. V was trimmed by 0 bases and J by 4 bases, leaving 4 bases between them. The CDR3 covers 12 residues. Germline V gene data show CDR1 as SGHVS and CDR2 as FQNEAQ. CDR3 sequence reads: CASSLANYEQYF. CDR3 nucleotide sequence: TGTGCCAGCAGCTTAGCAAATTACGAGCAGTACTTC.

The genes are TRBV7-2 and TRBJ2-2; TRBD2 is a possible D gene (6 bases). The CDR3 runs 16 residues. Germline V gives CDR1 SGHTA, CDR2 FQGNSA. V gave up 5 bases and J gave up 1 base, with 14 bases separating them. The CDR3 is CASSPHSGGNTGELFF. CDR3 bases: TGTGCCAGCAGCCCCCATAGCGGAGGGAACACCGGGGAGCTGTTTTTT. The full variable domain, with the rest looked up from reference TRBV7-2 and TRBJ2-2, is GAGVSQSPSNKVTEKGKDVELRCDPISGHTALYWYRQSLGQGLEFLIYFQGNSAPDKSGLPSDRFSAERTGGSVSTLTIQRTQQEDSAVYLCASSPHSGGNTGELFFGEGSRLTVL.

The chain couples TRBV28 to TRBJ1-5; TRBD1 agrees at 7 bases. J lost 2 bases, V lost 5 bases, and 9 bases had no gene match. CDR3 length equals 16 residues. Germline loops: CDR1 MDHEN, CDR2 SYDVKM. CDR3 bases: TGTGCCAGCAGTGAGGCAGGGGGTATGCGCAATCAGCCCCAGCATTTT. Its protein is CASSEAGGMRNQPQHF.

This clone showed up just once. The chain employs TRBV27 and TRBJ2-1; 8 bases align to TRBD1. The CDR3 totals 15 residues. The germline CDR1 and CDR2 sequences are MNHEY and SMNVEV (reference sequence). The V gene end was trimmed by 6 bases and the J gene end by 1 base; junction bases not matched to a gene: 5. In nucleotides, the CDR3 is TGTGCCAGCAGCTTCAGGGGGCTTTCCTACAATGAGCAGTTCTTC. It yields the protein CASSFRGLSYNEQFF.

This chain uses TRBV6-1 with TRBJ2-7; D remains ambiguous. Trimming removed 2 bases at V and 3 bases at J, with 8 bases between. The CDR3 has 13 amino acids. Per germline, CDR1 MNHNS and CDR2 SASEGT. The CDR3 sequence: CASSENSLYEQYF. DNA of the CDR3: TGTGCCAGCAGTGAAAACAGTCTCTACGAGCAGTACTTC.

This chain uses TRBV28 with TRBJ2-2; 9 bases are a match to TRBD1. Germline assignment: CDR1 MDHEN and CDR2 SYDVKM. The CDR3 totals 16 residues. The V segment lost 6 bases and the J segment 4 bases; nucleotides outside the gene matches: 9. The CDR3 spells CASSRFGTGPTGELFF. In DNA form, the CDR3 reads TGTGCCAGCAGCCGTTTCGGGACAGGGCCCACCGGGGAGCTGTTTTTT.

As regards this clone: The sample contains more than one DNA sequence encoding this CDR3. The V gene is TRBV18, the J gene TRBJ1-2, with TRBD1 matching over 8 bases. Germline-derived CDR1 and CDR2 are KGHSH and LQKENI. This CDR3 has 14 residues. The junction had 2 bases not matched to a gene; V was cut back by 3 bases and J by 2 bases. The CDR3 DNA is TGTGCCAGCTCACCCGGACAGGGAAACTATGGCTACACCTTC. This encodes CASSPGQGNYGYTF.

J is TRBJ2-1 and V is TRBV19, with 9 bases identical to TRBD2. V shed 5 bases, J shed 6 bases, and the junction held 11 bases outside the gene matches. In germline, CDR1 is LNHDA, CDR2 SQIVND (reference sequence). There are 16 residues in the CDR3. The CDR3 spells CASSLLRGLASNEQFF. CDR3 sequence (DNA): TGTGCCAGTAGTCTCCTCCGGGGACTAGCTTCCAATGAGCAGTTCTTC.

This chain joins TRBV2 and TRBJ1-1, with D tentatively TRBD1 (6 bases). The CDR3 extends over 14 amino acids. Germline-derived CDR1 and CDR2 are SNHLY and FYNNEI. V was clipped by 7 bases and J by 5 bases, with 17 bases between them. CDR3 region: CASTKRGGTTEAFF. In DNA form, the CDR3 reads TGTGCCAGCACAAAGAGGGGGGGGACTACTGAAGCTTTCTTT. Looking up the rest from reference TRBV2 and TRBJ1-1 gives the full variable domain: EPEVTQTPSHQVTQMGQEVILRCVPISNHLYFYWYRQILGQKVEFLVSFYNNEISEKSEIFDDQFSVERPDGSNFTLKIRSTKLEDSAMYFCASTKRGGTTEAFFGQGTRLTVV.

About this clone itself: The sample carries other DNA sequences with the same CDR3. This sequence joins TRBV7-9 and TRBJ2-7, with D possibly matching TRBD2 (6 bases). Germline CDR1 SEHNR, CDR2 FQNEAQ (reference sequence). The V and J ends lost 4 bases and 2 bases respectively, with 12 bases between them. The CDR3 consists of 14 residues. CDR3 DNA: TGTGCCAGCAGCTCCGGGACTGAAACCTACGAGCAGTACTTC. This encodes CASSSGTETYEQYF.

This chain links TRBV6-1 with TRBJ1-5, with TRBD1 as a possible D gene (5 bases). Germline CDR1 and CDR2: MNHNS and SASEGT. V shed 2 bases and J shed 4 bases, with 9 bases lying between them. The CDR3 length is 14 residues. For the CDR3, the DNA is TGTGCCAGCAGTGAATGGGACCGAAATCAGCCCCAGCATTTT. This translates into CASSEWDRNQPQHF.